Below, 17 T cell receptor beta chains from the same sample are listed, as sequenced in a study of blood T cell repertoires in COVID-19. Data came from immunoSEQ multiplex PCR; TCRdb stores just in-frame clones and leaves some out. Of more than 200,000 clones in the sample, approximately 90% were seen once. Sequencing was done on a sample of peripheral blood. Receptor source: a young man with active or convalescent COVID-19.

The chain employs TRBV6-6 and TRBJ1-2, with D maybe TRBD1 (6 bases). Germline CDR1 and CDR2: MNHNY and SVGAGI (reference sequence). This CDR3 has 15 amino acids. The ends were cut back, 6 bases at V and 4 bases at J, with 18 bases in the middle. CDR3 sequence reads: CASRRGQGFIYGYTF. The DNA for the CDR3 is TGTGCCAGCAGGCGTGGGCAGGGGTTTATCTATGGCTACACCTTC.

The chain employs TRBV27 and TRBJ2-7; TRBD2 aligns across 10 bases. From germline, CDR1 is MNHEY and CDR2 SMNVEV (reference sequence). The CDR3 has 14 residues. V lost 7 bases and J lost 10; bases outside the gene matches: 13. DNA of the CDR3: TGTGCCAGCAAAATAAACTCAGCGGGAGGGATACAGTACTTC. The encoded protein is CASKINSAGGIQYF.

This clone has just one count. The chain is built from TRBV4-1 and TRBJ2-5; 8 positions agree with TRBD1. Trimming took 0 bases from V and 2 from J; bases not matched to a gene: 11. CDR1 and CDR2 (germline): MGHRA, YSYEKL. The CDR3 is made up of 18 amino acids. Here the CDR3 DNA reads TGCGCCAGCAGCCAAGATCCACAGGGGGTTCTGGTTCAAGAGACCCAGTACTTC. The encoded protein is CASSQDPQGVLVQETQYF.

This rearrangement joins TRBV18 to TRBJ1-5; D uncertain. The CDR3 loop spans 14 amino acids. Trimming removed 5 bases at V and 6 bases at J, with 14 bases between. CDR1 KGHSH and CDR2 LQKENI come from the germline V gene. As DNA, the CDR3 is TGTGCCAGCTCAAGTGGGCTCGGAGGTCAGCCCCAGCATTTT. It is translated as CASSSGLGGQPQHF. The whole variable domain, filled in from reference TRBV18 and TRBJ1-5, reads NAGVMQNPRHLVRRRGQEARLRCSPMKGHSHVYWYRQLPEEGLKFMVYLQKENIIDESGMPKERFSAEFPKEGPSILRIQQVVRGDSAAYFCASSSGLGGQPQHFGDGTRLSIL.

This sequence joins TRBV18 and TRBJ2-7, with 11 bases lining up with TRBD2. The CDR3 has 15 residues. CDR1 is KGHSH, CDR2 LQKENI, per germline. The V gene end was trimmed by 4 bases and the J gene end by 3 bases; junction bases not matched to a gene: 5. CDR3 protein: CASSRPGLADYEQYF. DNA of the CDR3: TGTGCCAGCTCACGTCCGGGACTAGCGGACTACGAGCAGTACTTC.

The chain has TRBV9 and TRBJ1-6, with unresolved D. The CDR3 has 13 residues. V lost 0 bases, J lost 10 bases, and 8 bases lay in between. CDR1 SGDLS and CDR2 YYNGEE come from the germline V gene. The CDR3 bases are TGTGCCAGCAGCGTAGACGTCGGGTCACCCCTCCACTTT. This translates into CASSVDVGSPLHF.

This clone was recorded a few times. The chain joins TRBV28 to TRBJ1-2; TRBD1 aligns across 10 bases. The CDR3 runs 15 residues. Germline CDR1 and CDR2: MDHEN and SYDVKM. Trimming cost V 2 bases and J 12 bases; bases outside gene matches: 12. DNA of the CDR3: TGTGCCAGCAGTTTAGCACTTGGGACAGGGGTGGCTAACACCTTC. Translating gives CASSLALGTGVANTF.

This chain uses TRBV6-6 with TRBJ1-1; the match to TRBD1 covers 7 bases. The CDR3 is 17 amino acids. V was clipped by 5 bases and J by 0 bases; unmatched bases: 12. CDR1 and CDR2 from the germline V gene are MNHNY and SVGAGI (reference sequence). The CDR3 loop is CASSPTRTGTLNTEAFF. The DNA of the CDR3 is TGTGCCAGCAGTCCCACTCGGACAGGAACCCTGAACACTGAAGCTTTCTTT.

The chain employs TRBV19 and TRBJ1-1; D might be TRBD1 (6 bases). The CDR3 length is 14 residues. V was pared by 3 bases and J by 3 bases, with 11 bases between. Germline CDR1 reads LNHDA; CDR2 reads SQIVND (reference sequence). The CDR3 DNA reads TGTGCCAGTAGTATCTTCCAGGGGCACACTGAAGCTTTCTTT. The encoded protein is CASSIFQGHTEAFF.

The chain employs TRBV7-8 and TRBJ1-2, with D possibly being TRBD1 (6 bases). This CDR3 spans 17 amino acids. V lost 6 bases to trimming and J lost 0 bases, with 20 bases between them. Per the germline V gene, CDR1 is SGHVS and CDR2 is FQNEAQ. The CDR3 sequence is CASSPNRAGSTNYGYTF. CDR3 nucleotide sequence: TGTGCCAGCAGTCCCAACAGGGCCGGATCTACTAACTATGGCTACACCTTC.

The rearrangement links TRBV7-9 to TRBJ2-5; D perhaps matches TRBD1 (6 bases). Trimming pared 8 bases from V and 1 base from J, leaving 17 bases between. This CDR3 has 15 residues. CDR1 is SEHNR and CDR2 is FQNEAQ in the germline V gene (reference sequence). CDR3 protein: CASSGARTVQETQYF. Here the CDR3 DNA reads TGTGCCAGCTCAGGGGCGCGGACAGTCCAAGAGACCCAGTACTTC.

The chain couples TRBV7-2 to TRBJ1-4; 8 nucleotides align to TRBD1. The germline gives CDR1 SGHTA, CDR2 FQGNSA. The junction had 12 bases not matched to a gene; V was cut back by 4 bases and J by 8 bases. The CDR3 is 16 amino acids. The DNA of the CDR3 is TGTGCCAGCAGCTCTGGATCTACAGGGGGAGACGAAAAACTGTTTTTT. Translating gives CASSSGSTGGDEKLFF.

This chain connects TRBV6-5 to TRBJ1-3, with TRBD1 matching over 8 bases. Germline V gene data show CDR1 as MNHEY and CDR2 as SVGAGI. CDR3 length equals 15 residues. The V gene end was trimmed by 5 bases and the J gene end by 3 bases; junction bases not matched to a gene: 6. The CDR3, as DNA: TGTGCCAGCAGTCAGGGGGACAGGTTTGGAAACACCATATATTTT. It specifies CASSQGDRFGNTIYF.

In this sample, this clone turned up a few times. The same CDR3 can be traced to other DNA sequences in this sample. This sequence joins TRBV19 and TRBJ2-5; 9 positions match TRBD1. CDR1 is LNHDA, CDR2 SQIVND, per germline (reference sequence). Losses at the gene ends were 3 bases for V and 5 bases for J; bases not matched to a gene: 4. This CDR3 has 14 residues. CDR3 residues: CASSITGGTETQYF. The CDR3 DNA reads as TGTGCCAGTAGTATTACAGGGGGCACCGAGACCCAGTACTTC.

V gene TRBV18 combines with J gene TRBJ1-2; TRBD1 is a possible D gene (5 bases). CDR1 and CDR2 (germline): KGHSH, LQKENI. The CDR3 runs 12 residues. V lost 5 bases and J lost 6, with 10 bases in between. The CDR3 loop is CASSDSYNGYTF. The CDR3, as DNA: TGTGCCAGCTCAGACAGTTACAATGGCTACACCTTC.

The rearrangement joins TRBV12-2 to TRBJ2-2; the D call in the table, TRBD2, was not verified against the DNA. TRBV12-2 is reported as a pseudogene. The CDR3 has 14 amino acids. CDR3 coding DNA: TGTGCAAGTCGCTTAGTATCGGAGACCGGGGAGCTGTTTTTT. Protein product: CASRLVSETGELFF.

The rearrangement links TRBV9 to TRBJ2-3, with TRBD2 identical over 9 bases. This CDR3 region has 16 residues. CDR1 and CDR2 from the germline V gene are SGDLS and YYNGEE. The junction had 4 bases not matched to a gene; V was cut back by 2 bases and J by 0 bases. DNA for the CDR3: TGTGCCAGCAGCGTGGGACTAGCCCAGAGCACAGATACGCAGTATTTT. It translates to CASSVGLAQSTDTQYF.